This is a list of T cell receptor beta chains from one sample in a study of T cells expressing NK-cell markers. TCRdb re-called the 5' RACE reads and catalogs CDR3 proteins one per entry, DNA excluded. The table lists about 260,000 distinct CDR3 sequences. Sequencing was carried out using blood T cells: a sorted CD56 or NKG2C T cell subset, CD4+ or CD8+ T cells, or bulk PBMC T cells (not recorded which). Receptors were obtained from a man in his late teens or twenties in good health. Each CDR3 is given with its conserved first and last residue. Each record gives: CDR3 protein, J gene, V gene.

CASSLTGAKPQHF | TRBJ1-5 | TRBV5-6
CSVDGAGGAWGYTF | TRBJ1-2 | TRBV29-1
CSASGASGRAGTDTQYF | TRBJ2-3 | TRBV20-1
CASSQDTGSNQPQHF | TRBJ1-5 | TRBV4-2
CASGLSGGSSYNEQFF | TRBJ2-1 | TRBV5-1
CSVVLAGVNEQFF | TRBJ2-1 | TRBV29-1
CASSRLAGVSYNEQFF | TRBJ2-1 | TRBV6-1
CASSSPDNVNTEAFF | TRBJ1-1 | TRBV19
CASSFGLEVGLGETQYF | TRBJ2-5 | TRBV12-3/TRBV12-4
CASSLAEGQGAYTQYF | TRBJ2-3 | TRBV5-5
CASSIGTSIYSNQPQHF | TRBJ1-5 | TRBV12-3/TRBV12-4
CASRRQYSPLHF | TRBJ1-6 | TRBV27
CASRDSSYNEQFF | TRBJ2-1 | TRBV12-3/TRBV12-4
CASSTRGLAGGDEQFF | TRBJ2-1 | TRBV6-2/TRBV6-3
CASGGRQDYTDTQYF | TRBJ2-3 | TRBV12-3/TRBV12-4
CSVVASGVTDTQYF | TRBJ2-3 | TRBV29-1
CSVDWQGRDTQYF | TRBJ2-3 | TRBV29-1
CASSPTSGTVNEKLFF | TRBJ1-4 | TRBV7-2
CASSDGGRSTGELFF | TRBJ2-2 | TRBV2
CASSSRGLAQTDTQYF | TRBJ2-3 | TRBV9
CASSLTSIFNEQFF | TRBJ2-1 | TRBV12-3/TRBV12-4
CAISEGLAGGPIHNEQFF | TRBJ2-1 | TRBV10-3
CSASPLGTEAFF | TRBJ1-1 | TRBV20-1
CASSYSSVINTQYF | TRBJ2-3 | TRBV6-5
CASSLRLRAERSNQPQHF | TRBJ1-5 | TRBV19
CASRRAGNPMNTEAFF | TRBJ1-1 | TRBV13
CSARKGSETQYF | TRBJ2-5 | TRBV20-1
CASQGGSREQFF | TRBJ2-1 | TRBV19
CASSLGGLAGSYEQYF | TRBJ2-7 | TRBV5-1